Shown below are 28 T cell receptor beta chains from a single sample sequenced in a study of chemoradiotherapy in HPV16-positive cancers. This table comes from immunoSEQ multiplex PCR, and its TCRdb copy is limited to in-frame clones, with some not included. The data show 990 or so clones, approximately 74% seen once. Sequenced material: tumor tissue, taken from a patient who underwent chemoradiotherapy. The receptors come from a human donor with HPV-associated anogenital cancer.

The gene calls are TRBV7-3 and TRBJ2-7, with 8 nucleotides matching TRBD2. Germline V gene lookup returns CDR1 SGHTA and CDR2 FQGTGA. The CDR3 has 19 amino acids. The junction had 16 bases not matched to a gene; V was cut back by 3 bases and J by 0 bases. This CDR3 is CASSFDPASGPIFSYEQYF. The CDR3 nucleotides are TGTGCCAGCAGCTTTGACCCGGCTAGCGGGCCCATCTTCTCCTACGAGCAGTACTTC.

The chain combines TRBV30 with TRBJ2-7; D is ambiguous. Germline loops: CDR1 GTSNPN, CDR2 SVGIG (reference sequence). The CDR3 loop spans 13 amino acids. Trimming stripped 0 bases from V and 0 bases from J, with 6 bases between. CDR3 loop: CAWSVGASYEQYF. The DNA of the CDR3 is TGTGCCTGGAGTGTTGGCGCCTCCTACGAGCAGTACTTC.

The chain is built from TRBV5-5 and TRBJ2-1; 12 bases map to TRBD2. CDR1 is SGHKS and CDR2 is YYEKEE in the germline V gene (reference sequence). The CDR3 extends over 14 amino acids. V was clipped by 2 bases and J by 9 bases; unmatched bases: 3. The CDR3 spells CASSFLAGGPEQFF. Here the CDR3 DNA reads TGTGCCAGCAGCTTCCTAGCGGGAGGGCCTGAGCAGTTCTTC.

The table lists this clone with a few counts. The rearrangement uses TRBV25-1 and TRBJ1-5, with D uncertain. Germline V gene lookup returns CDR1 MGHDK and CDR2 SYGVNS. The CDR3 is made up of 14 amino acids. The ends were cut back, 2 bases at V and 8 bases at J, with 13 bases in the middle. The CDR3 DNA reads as TGTGCCAGCAGTGAAGGTCGTTCCGGTGAGCCCCAGCATTTT. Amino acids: CASSEGRSGEPQHF.

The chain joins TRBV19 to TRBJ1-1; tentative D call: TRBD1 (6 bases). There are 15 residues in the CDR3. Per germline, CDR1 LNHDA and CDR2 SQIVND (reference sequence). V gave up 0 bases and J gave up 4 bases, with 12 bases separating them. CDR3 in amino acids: CASSIDTGYATEAFF. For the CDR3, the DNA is TGTGCCAGTAGTATAGACACAGGGTATGCCACTGAAGCTTTCTTT.

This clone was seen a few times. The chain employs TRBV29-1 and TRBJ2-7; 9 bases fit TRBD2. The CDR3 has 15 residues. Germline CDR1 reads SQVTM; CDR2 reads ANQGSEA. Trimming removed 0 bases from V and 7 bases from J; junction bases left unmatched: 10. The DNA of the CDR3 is TGCAGCGTTGAAGATCTTGGGACTAGCTCGCTAGAGCAGTACTTC. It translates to CSVEDLGTSSLEQYF.

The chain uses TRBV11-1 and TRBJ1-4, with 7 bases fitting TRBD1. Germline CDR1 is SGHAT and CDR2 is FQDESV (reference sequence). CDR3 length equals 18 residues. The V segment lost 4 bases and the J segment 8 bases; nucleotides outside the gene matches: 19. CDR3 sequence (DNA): TGTGCCAGCAGCTCCGGACAGGCTACCGAATACACCCCCGAAAAACTGTTTTTT. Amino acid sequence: CASSSGQATEYTPEKLFF.

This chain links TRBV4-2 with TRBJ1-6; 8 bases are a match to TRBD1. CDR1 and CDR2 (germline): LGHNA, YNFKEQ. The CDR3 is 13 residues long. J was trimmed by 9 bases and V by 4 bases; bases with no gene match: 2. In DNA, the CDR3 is TGTGCCAGCAGCCTCGGGACAGGTTCACCCCTCCACTTT. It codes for CASSLGTGSPLHF.

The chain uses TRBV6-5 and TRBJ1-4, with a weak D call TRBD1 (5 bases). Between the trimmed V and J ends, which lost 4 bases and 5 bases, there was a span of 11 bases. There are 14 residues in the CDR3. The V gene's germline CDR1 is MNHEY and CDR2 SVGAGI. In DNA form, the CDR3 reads TGTGCCAGCAGTTCAGGGCAGAAGAATGAAAAACTGTTTTTT. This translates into CASSSGQKNEKLFF.

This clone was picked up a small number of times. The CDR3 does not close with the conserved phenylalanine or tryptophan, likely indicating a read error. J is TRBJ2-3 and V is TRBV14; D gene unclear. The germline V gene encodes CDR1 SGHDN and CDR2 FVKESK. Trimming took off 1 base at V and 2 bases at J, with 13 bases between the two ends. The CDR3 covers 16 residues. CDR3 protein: CASSQVGWSSTDTQYS. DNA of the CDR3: TGTGCCAGCAGCCAAGTAGGCTGGTCCTCCACAGATACGCAGTATTCT.

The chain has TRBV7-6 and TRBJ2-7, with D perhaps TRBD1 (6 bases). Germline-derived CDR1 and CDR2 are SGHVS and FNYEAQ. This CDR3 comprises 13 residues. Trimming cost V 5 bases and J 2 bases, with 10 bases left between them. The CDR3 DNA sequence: TGTGCCAGCAGCCTGGACAGCCCCTACGAGCAGTACTTC. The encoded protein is CASSLDSPYEQYF.

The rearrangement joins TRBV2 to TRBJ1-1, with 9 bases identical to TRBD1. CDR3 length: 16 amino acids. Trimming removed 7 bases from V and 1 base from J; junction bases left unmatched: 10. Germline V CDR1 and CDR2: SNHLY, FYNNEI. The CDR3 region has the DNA TGTGCCAGCATTCACCCCGGGACAGGGAGGAACACTGAAGCTTTCTTT. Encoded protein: CASIHPGTGRNTEAFF.

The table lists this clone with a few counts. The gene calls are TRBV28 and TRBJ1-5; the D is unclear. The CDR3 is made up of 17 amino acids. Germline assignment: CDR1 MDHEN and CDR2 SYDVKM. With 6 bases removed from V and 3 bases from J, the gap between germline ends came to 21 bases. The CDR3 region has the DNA TGTGCCAGCAGAAAGAAAATGGAGGAAAAGAACAATCAGCCCCAGCATTTT. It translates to CASRKKMEEKNNQPQHF.

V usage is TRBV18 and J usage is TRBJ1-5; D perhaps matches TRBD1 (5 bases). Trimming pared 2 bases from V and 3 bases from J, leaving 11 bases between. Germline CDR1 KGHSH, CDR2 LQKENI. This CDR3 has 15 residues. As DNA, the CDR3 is TGTGCCAGCTCACCAATCGGAGGGGACAATCAGCCCCAGCATTTT. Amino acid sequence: CASSPIGGDNQPQHF. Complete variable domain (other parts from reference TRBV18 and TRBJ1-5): NAGVMQNPRHLVRRRGQEARLRCSPMKGHSHVYWYRQLPEEGLKFMVYLQKENIIDESGMPKERFSAEFPKEGPSILRIQQVVRGDSAAYFCASSPIGGDNQPQHFGDGTRLSIL.

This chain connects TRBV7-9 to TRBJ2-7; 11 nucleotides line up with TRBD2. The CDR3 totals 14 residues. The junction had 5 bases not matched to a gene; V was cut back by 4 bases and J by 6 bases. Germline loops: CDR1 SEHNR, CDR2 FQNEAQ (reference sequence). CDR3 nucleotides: TGTGCCAGCAGCTCGACTAGCGGGACTTCCGAGCAGTACTTC. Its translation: CASSSTSGTSEQYF.

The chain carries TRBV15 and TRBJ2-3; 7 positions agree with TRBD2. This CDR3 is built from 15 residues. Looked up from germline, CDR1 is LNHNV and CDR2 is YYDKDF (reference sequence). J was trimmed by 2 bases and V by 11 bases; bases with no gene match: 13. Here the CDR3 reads CAAGLGGGLTDTQYF. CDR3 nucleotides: TGTGCCGCTGGATTGGGGGGGGGACTCACAGATACGCAGTATTTT.

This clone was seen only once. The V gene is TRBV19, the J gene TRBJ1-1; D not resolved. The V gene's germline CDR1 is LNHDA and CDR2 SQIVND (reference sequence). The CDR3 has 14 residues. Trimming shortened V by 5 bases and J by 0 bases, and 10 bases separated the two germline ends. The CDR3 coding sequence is TGTGCCAGTAGTTTTGGGATAGTGAACACTGAAGCTTTCTTT. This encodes CASSFGIVNTEAFF.

The CDR3 region is CASSQEKNGFSYEQYF. The CDR3, as DNA: TGCGCCAGCAGCCAAGAGAAAAACGGTTTCTCCTACGAGCAGTACTTC. This chain connects TRBV4-3 to TRBJ2-7; no firm D call. Trimming removed 0 bases from V and 0 bases from J, with 12 bases in between. From germline, CDR1 is LGHNA and CDR2 YSLEER. The CDR3 contains 16 residues.

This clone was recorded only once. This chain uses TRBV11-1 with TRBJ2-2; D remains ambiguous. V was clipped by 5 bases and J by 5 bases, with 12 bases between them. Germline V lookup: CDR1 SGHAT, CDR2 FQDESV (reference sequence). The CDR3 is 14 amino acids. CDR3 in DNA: TGTGCCAGCAGCGATCCGACACCTACCGGGGAGCTGTTTTTT. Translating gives CASSDPTPTGELFF.

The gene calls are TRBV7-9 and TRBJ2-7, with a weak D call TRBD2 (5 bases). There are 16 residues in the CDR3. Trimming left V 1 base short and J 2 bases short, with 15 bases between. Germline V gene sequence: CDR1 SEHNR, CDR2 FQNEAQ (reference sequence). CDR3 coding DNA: TGTGCCAGCAGCTTAGAAATGTCGGAGCGGCCCTACGAGCAGTACTTC. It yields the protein CASSLEMSERPYEQYF.

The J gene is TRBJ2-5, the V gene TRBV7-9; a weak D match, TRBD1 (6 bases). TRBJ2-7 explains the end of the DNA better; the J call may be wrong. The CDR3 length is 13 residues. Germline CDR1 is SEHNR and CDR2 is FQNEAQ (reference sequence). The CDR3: CASSLMGAHEQYF. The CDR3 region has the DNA TGTGCCAGCAGCTTAATGGGGGCCCACGAGCAGTACTTC.

CDR3 amino acids: CASSQAAGQNYGYTF. CDR3 in DNA: TGCGCCAGCAGCCAAGCCGCAGGGCAGAACTATGGCTACACCTTC. The V call is TRBV4-1, the J call TRBJ1-2; TRBD1 might be the D (5 bases). Germline CDR1 MGHRA, CDR2 YSYEKL. Trimming pared 1 base from V and 2 bases from J, leaving 11 bases between. This CDR3 has 15 residues.

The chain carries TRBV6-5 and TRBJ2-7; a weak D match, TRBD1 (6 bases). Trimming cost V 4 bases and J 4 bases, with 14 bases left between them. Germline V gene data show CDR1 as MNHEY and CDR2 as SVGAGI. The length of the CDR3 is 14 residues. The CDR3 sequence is CASSSWTATYEQYF. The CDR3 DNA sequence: TGTGCCAGCAGTTCGTGGACAGCTACTTACGAGCAGTACTTC.

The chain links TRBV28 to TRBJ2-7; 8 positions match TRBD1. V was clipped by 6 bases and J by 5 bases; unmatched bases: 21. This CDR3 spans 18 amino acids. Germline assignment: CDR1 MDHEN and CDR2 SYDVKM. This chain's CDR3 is CASRGYGGQGALRNEQYF. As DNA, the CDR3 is TGTGCCAGCAGGGGGTACGGAGGGCAGGGGGCACTTAGGAACGAGCAGTACTTC.

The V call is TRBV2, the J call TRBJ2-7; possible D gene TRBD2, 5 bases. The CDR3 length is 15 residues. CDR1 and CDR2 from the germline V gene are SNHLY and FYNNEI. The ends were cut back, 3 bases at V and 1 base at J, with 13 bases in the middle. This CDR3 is CASSDAGVKSYEQYF. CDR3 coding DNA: TGTGCCAGCAGTGATGCCGGGGTAAAGTCCTACGAGCAGTACTTC.

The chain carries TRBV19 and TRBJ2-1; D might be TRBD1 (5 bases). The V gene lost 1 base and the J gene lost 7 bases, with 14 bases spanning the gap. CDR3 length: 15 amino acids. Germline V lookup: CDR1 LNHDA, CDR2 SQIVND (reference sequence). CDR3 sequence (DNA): TGTGCCAGTAGTATAGGTCAGGGTAATTGGAATGAGCAGTTCTTC. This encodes CASSIGQGNWNEQFF.

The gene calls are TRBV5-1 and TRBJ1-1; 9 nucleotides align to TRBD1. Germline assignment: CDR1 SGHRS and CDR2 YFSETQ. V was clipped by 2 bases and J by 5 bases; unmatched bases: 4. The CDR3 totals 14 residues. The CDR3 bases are TGCGCCAGCAGCTTACAGGGGGCGCAGACTGAAGCTTTCTTT. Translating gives CASSLQGAQTEAFF.

CDR3 residues: CASSDGTPGGGYTF. DNA for the CDR3: TGTGCCAGCAGTGACGGGACTCCCGGCGGAGGCTACACCTTC. The V call is TRBV6-9, the J call TRBJ1-2, with TRBD1 as a possible D gene (5 bases). V was clipped by 5 bases and J by 8 bases, with 18 bases between them. This CDR3 spans 14 amino acids. Germline V CDR1 and CDR2: MNHGY, SVAAGI.